This T cell receptor (beta chain) appears in the sequencing data of a study of beta chain features in type 1 diabetes. The sample holds a few counts of this clone. The ends lost 6 bases at V and 12 bases at J; junction bases unmatched: 7. This CDR3 is 11 amino acids long. Per germline, CDR1 DFQATT and CDR2 SNEGSKA (reference sequence). Expressed TCRB transcripts were sequenced, since all the RNA that had been isolated was reverse transcribed. The protocol was immunoSEQ multiplex PCR, while the TCRdb copy is restricted to in-frame clones and leaves out a portion. The sample has about 410,000 clones; about 15% are singletons.

The chain combines TRBV20-1 with TRBJ2-1; 8 nucleotides line up with TRBD1. This clonotype originated in a young man in good health. Source material: naive CD4+ T cells from blood. The CDR3 here is CSARTGSGQFF. DNA for the CDR3: TGCAGTGCGCGGACAGGGTCTGGGCAGTTCTTC.